This TCR beta chain was sequenced during a study of lymphopenia after photon versus proton radiotherapy. The table lists this clone with a few counts. Its antigen is as yet unknown. Study-level points and caveats: Larger post-nadir TCR diversity loss correlated inversely with survival in deceased patients. Post-nadir diversity loss with photons came from oligoclonal expansion, particularly CD8+ Temra cells.

Assay used: immunoSEQ multiplex PCR; TCRdb lists only in-frame clones, some missing. The sample lists more than 80,000 clones, over 70% occurring once. The clonotype was recovered from a man aged 55 to 70 with pancreatic cancer. The input for sequencing was peripheral blood, taken from a patient treated with proton-based radiotherapy.

CDR3 DNA: TGTGCCAGCAGGACCCCCAGGGATACGCAGTATTTT. It specifies CASRTPRDTQYF. The chain has TRBV6-1 and TRBJ2-3; D uncertain. Germline V gene lookup returns CDR1 MNHNS and CDR2 SASEGT. Trimming took 6 bases from V and 6 from J, leaving 10 bases between them. This CDR3 has 12 amino acids.